The 28 T cell receptor beta chains reported below all come from one sample, sequenced in a study of blood T cell repertoires in COVID-19. The data were produced by immunoSEQ multiplex PCR, yet TCRdb's version contains in-frame clones alone and is incomplete. The data contain about 180,000 clones, approximately 89% of them singletons. Sequenced sample: PBMCs or T cells enriched from blood (not recorded which). The source of these receptors is a man aged 35 to 55 who had recovered from COVID-19.

The chain couples TRBV6-5 to TRBJ2-1; 13 bases agree with TRBD2. Germline loops: CDR1 MNHEY, CDR2 SVGAGI. The CDR3 runs to 15 residues. The J segment lost 5 bases and the V segment lost 5 bases, leaving 3 bases of the junction unmatched. CDR3 protein: CASSTSGGVNNEQFF. CDR3 nucleotide sequence: TGTGCCAGCAGTACTAGCGGGGGGGTCAACAATGAGCAGTTCTTC.

The chain is built from TRBV6-5 and TRBJ1-1, with TRBD1 as a possible D gene (5 bases). This CDR3 has 15 amino acids. V was cut by 6 bases and J by 0 bases, with 14 bases left in between. CDR1 is MNHEY and CDR2 is SVGAGI in the germline V gene. CDR3 sequence reads: CASRTQQELNTEAFF. The CDR3 coding sequence is TGTGCCAGCAGGACTCAACAGGAGTTGAACACTGAAGCTTTCTTT.

The chain uses TRBV11-3 and TRBJ1-1; 8 nucleotides match TRBD1. Per the germline V gene, CDR1 is SGHNT and CDR2 is YENEEA. V gave up 1 base and J gave up 7 bases; unmatched junction bases: 2. The length of the CDR3 is 13 residues. The CDR3 nucleotides are TGTGCCAGCAGCTTAGGACAGGGGCTTGAAGCTTTCTTT. Protein sequence: CASSLGQGLEAFF.

CDR3 DNA sequence: TGCGCCAGCCCGCCGGGGACAACTAATGAAAAACTGTTTTTT. Translated: CASPPGTTNEKLFF. The chain combines TRBV5-1 with TRBJ1-4; D unclear. Trimming left V 7 bases short and J 0 bases short, with 10 bases between. Looked up from germline, CDR1 is SGHRS and CDR2 is YFSETQ. CDR3 length equals 14 residues.

The chain couples TRBV7-2 to TRBJ2-5; D possibly corresponds to TRBD2 (6 bases). CDR1 and CDR2 from the germline V gene are SGHTA and FQGNSA. This CDR3 is 14 amino acids long. The V gene lost 0 bases and the J gene lost 4 bases, with 9 bases spanning the gap. The CDR3 is CASSLAGGGETQYF. The DNA for the CDR3 is TGTGCCAGCAGCTTAGCGGGAGGCGGAGAGACCCAGTACTTC.

This rearrangement joins TRBV10-1 to TRBJ1-1; D is undetermined. CDR1 and CDR2 from the germline V gene are WNHNN and SYGVQD (reference sequence). With 9 bases removed from V and 10 bases from J, the gap between germline ends came to 12 bases. The CDR3 spans 10 residues. CDR3 DNA: TGCGCCAGGCACGTCGGGGTAGCTTTCTTT. This sequence encodes CARHVGVAFF.

This chain links TRBV29-1 with TRBJ1-1; 9 bases are a match to TRBD1. CDR1 is SQVTM and CDR2 is ANQGSEA in the germline V gene. The ends lost 5 bases at V and 5 bases at J; junction bases unmatched: 12. This CDR3 is built from 15 residues. This CDR3 reads CSVPRTGAGATEAFF. The CDR3 DNA reads TGCAGCGTTCCGAGGACAGGGGCGGGTGCGACTGAAGCTTTCTTT.

The genes are TRBV2 and TRBJ2-3, with TRBD2 identical over 8 bases. From germline, CDR1 is SNHLY and CDR2 FYNNEI. Trimming cost V 8 bases and J 3 bases; bases outside gene matches: 10. The CDR3 totals 15 residues. In DNA, the CDR3 is TGTGCCAGCGTTCCGAGCGGGAGCCGGACAGATACGCAGTATTTT. Protein product: CASVPSGSRTDTQYF.

This clone showed up just once. The genes are TRBV19 and TRBJ2-5, with a tentative D call TRBD1 (5 bases). V lost 5 bases and J 7 bases, leaving 17 bases between the germline ends. Germline assignment: CDR1 LNHDA and CDR2 SQIVND (reference sequence). This CDR3 has 14 residues. This CDR3 reads CASSLLLDKGTQYF. In DNA form, the CDR3 reads TGTGCCAGTAGTTTGCTCTTGGACAAGGGGACCCAGTACTTC.

This clone was seen just once. This rearrangement joins TRBV6-5 to TRBJ1-2; no reliable D call. Trimming took 10 bases from V and 0 from J, leaving 9 bases between them. Germline V gene data show CDR1 as MNHEY and CDR2 as SVGAGI. This CDR3 is 12 amino acids long. In DNA, the CDR3 is TGTGCCATCTTAGCGCCTAACTATGGCTACACCTTC. Translated, it gives CAILAPNYGYTF.

The chain uses TRBV5-1 and TRBJ2-7, with D perhaps matching TRBD1 (6 bases). This CDR3 has 13 residues. Germline values: CDR1 SGHRS, CDR2 YFSETQ. Trimming cost V 4 bases and J 2 bases, with 10 bases left between them. The CDR3 DNA follows: TGCGCCAGCAGCCAACGGACAGCCTACGAGCAGTACTTC. The encoded protein is CASSQRTAYEQYF.

The chain is built from TRBV6-5 and TRBJ1-5; 9 bases fit TRBD1. Germline CDR1 reads MNHEY; CDR2 reads SVGAGI. V lost 6 bases, J lost 8 bases, and 5 bases stayed unmatched. The CDR3 is 13 amino acids. CDR3 residues: CASSTGGTEPQHF. The CDR3 DNA is TGTGCCAGCAGCACAGGGGGCACGGAGCCCCAGCATTTT.

The chain joins TRBV27 to TRBJ1-5; D remains unclear. The CDR3 runs 14 residues. Germline CDR1 reads MNHEY; CDR2 reads SMNVEV (reference sequence). Trimming cost V 6 bases and J 3 bases, with 12 bases left between them. The CDR3: CASSYGGFNQPQHF. The CDR3 bases are TGTGCCAGCAGCTACGGAGGTTTCAATCAGCCCCAGCATTTT.

The table lists this clone with a count of one. The chain combines TRBV6-5 with TRBJ1-1; 11 bases match TRBD1. V trimming: 6 bases; J trimming: 10 bases; junction bases outside the gene matches: 7. Looked up from germline, CDR1 is MNHEY and CDR2 is SVGAGI. The length of the CDR3 is 13 residues. The CDR3 DNA is TGTGCCAGCAGACGCGGACAGGGGGCAGCAGCTTTCTTT. Translation gives CASRRGQGAAAFF.

The chain employs TRBV7-2 and TRBJ2-7; 8 nucleotides line up with TRBD2. The J segment lost 0 bases and the V segment lost 5 bases, leaving 9 bases of the junction unmatched. Germline-derived CDR1 and CDR2 are SGHTA and FQGNSA. This CDR3 is 16 amino acids long. The CDR3 sequence is CASSRRGGGSSYEQYF. In DNA, the CDR3 is TGTGCCAGCAGCCGCCGGGGGGGCGGGAGCTCCTACGAGCAGTACTTC.

V gene TRBV6-5 combines with J gene TRBJ2-1; D is perhaps TRBD2 (7 bases). Germline V lookup: CDR1 MNHEY, CDR2 SVGAGI. This CDR3 is 15 amino acids long. With 5 bases removed from V and 5 bases from J, the gap between germline ends came to 16 bases. The CDR3 region is CASSLGGTTHNEQFF. DNA of the CDR3: TGTGCCAGCAGTCTAGGGGGGACTACTCACAATGAGCAGTTCTTC.

The rearrangement joins TRBV12-2 to TRBJ2-1; whether TRBD1, the table's D call, matches the DNA was not checked. TRBV12-2 is a known pseudogene. This CDR3 region has 17 residues. The CDR3 DNA is TGTGCAAGTCGCTTACCCCGGGACAAGTACCCACACAATGAGCAGTTCTTC. Its protein is CASRLPRDKYPHNEQFF.

This chain links TRBV7-9 with TRBJ2-1, with 7 bases identical to TRBD1. Per germline, CDR1 SEHNR and CDR2 FQNEAQ (reference sequence). V trimming: 5 bases; J trimming: 4 bases; junction bases outside the gene matches: 8. CDR3 length equals 15 residues. CDR3 region: CASSPRTGPYNEQFF. DNA of the CDR3: TGTGCCAGCAGCCCCAGGACAGGACCATACAATGAGCAGTTCTTC. The full variable domain, rest sourced from reference TRBV7-9 and TRBJ2-1, is DTGVSQNPRHKITKRGQNVTFRCDPISEHNRLYWYRQTLGQGPEFLTYFQNEAQLEKSRLLSDRFSAERPKGSFSTLEIQRTEQGDSAMYLCASSPRTGPYNEQFFGPGTRLTVL.

The J gene is TRBJ2-3, the V gene TRBV7-3; D is perhaps TRBD2 (6 bases). The germline CDR1 and CDR2 sequences are SGHTA and FQGTGA. V lost 5 bases and J lost 0, with 12 bases in between. This CDR3 comprises 15 residues. Here the CDR3 DNA reads TGTGCCAGCAGCGTTCTAGCGTCTAGCACAGATACGCAGTATTTT. This gives the protein CASSVLASSTDTQYF.

The V and J genes are TRBV11-2 and TRBJ2-1; 13 nucleotides line up with TRBD2. CDR1 and CDR2 (germline): SGHAT, FQNNGV. There are 16 residues in the CDR3. V lost 5 bases, J lost 7 bases, and 8 bases stayed unmatched. The CDR3 nucleotides read TGTGCCAGCAGCCCGCAACTAGCGGGAGGGCCAAATGAGCAGTTCTTC. Protein: CASSPQLAGGPNEQFF.

This clone has just a few counts. The chain uses TRBV11-2 and TRBJ2-3, with a possible D match to TRBD2 (6 bases). The germline V and J ends were trimmed by 8 bases and 4 bases, with 7 bases remaining between them. This CDR3 comprises 11 residues. From germline, CDR1 is SGHAT and CDR2 FQNNGV. The chain's CDR3 is CASGGSDTQYF. In nucleotides, the CDR3 is TGTGCCAGCGGGGGGTCAGATACGCAGTATTTT. Drawing the rest from reference TRBV11-2 and TRBJ2-3, the complete variable domain is EAGVAQSPRYKIIEKRQSVAFWCNPISGHATLYWYQQILGQGPKLLIQFQNNGVVDDSQLPKDRFSAERLKGVDSTLKIQPAKLEDSAVYLCASGGSDTQYFGPGTRLTVL.

This clone was detected a few times. V and J are TRBV11-1 and TRBJ2-7, with 9 bases fitting TRBD1. Trimming removed 5 bases from V and 6 bases from J; junction bases left unmatched: 5. Per the germline V gene, CDR1 is SGHAT and CDR2 is FQDESV (reference sequence). The CDR3 runs 13 residues. The CDR3 region has the DNA TGTGCCAGCAGCATCGACAGGGGGGGCGAGCAGTACTTC. Translated: CASSIDRGGEQYF.

The J gene is TRBJ2-7, the V gene TRBV18, with D uncertain. The CDR3 extends over 14 amino acids. Trimming pared 1 base from V and 4 bases from J, leaving 11 bases between. The germline CDR1 and CDR2 sequences are KGHSH and LQKENI. This chain's CDR3 is CASSPLADAYEQYF. DNA for the CDR3: TGTGCCAGCTCACCACTGGCCGATGCATACGAGCAGTACTTC.

Many counts were recorded for this clone. The chain employs TRBV20-1 and TRBJ2-5; unclear D gene. Germline lookup yields CDR1 DFQATT and CDR2 SNEGSKA (reference sequence). V was cut by 3 bases and J by 0 bases, with 2 bases left in between. CDR3 length equals 11 residues. The CDR3 loop reads CSASNQETQYF. The DNA of the CDR3 is TGCAGTGCTAGCAACCAAGAGACCCAGTACTTC.

The V gene is TRBV25-1, the J gene TRBJ2-7, with D maybe TRBD2 (7 bases). V lost 4 bases, J lost 6 bases, and 16 bases lay in between. The CDR3 loop spans 14 amino acids. Germline V gene sequence: CDR1 MGHDK, CDR2 SYGVNS. The CDR3 coding sequence is TGTGCCAGCAGTGCTCTTCCGGGGGGCTCCGAGCAGTACTTC. Its protein product is CASSALPGGSEQYF.

V and J are TRBV6-5 and TRBJ1-6, with a tentative D call TRBD1 (5 bases). The V end lost 7 bases, the J end lost 7 bases, and 17 bases lay between the germline ends. This CDR3 spans 15 amino acids. Per germline, CDR1 MNHEY and CDR2 SVGAGI. The CDR3 protein is CASTHRNRNNSPLHF. The DNA of the CDR3 is TGTGCCAGCACCCATCGGAACAGGAACAATTCACCCCTCCACTTT.

This clone appeared a single time. The rearrangement uses TRBV5-1 and TRBJ2-5, with D possibly matching TRBD1 (5 bases). The CDR3 has 12 amino acids. Trimming removed 7 bases at V and 3 bases at J, with 10 bases between. Germline V gene lookup returns CDR1 SGHRS and CDR2 YFSETQ. CDR3: CASSLGEETQYF. CDR3 DNA sequence: TGCGCCAGCTCCCTAGGGGAAGAGACCCAGTACTTC.

This clone was recorded many times. The V call is TRBV12-3 or TRBV12-4, the J call TRBJ2-4; maybe TRBD2 (5 bases). The length of the CDR3 is 13 residues. V lost 1 base and J lost 6, with 7 bases in between. The CDR3 region is CASSLGGLNIQYF. In DNA form, the CDR3 reads TGTGCCAGCAGTTTAGGAGGACTAAACATTCAGTACTTC.